The 29 T cell receptor beta chains presented below share a single source sample, sequenced in a study of blood T cell repertoires in COVID-19. Assay: immunoSEQ multiplex PCR; the TCRdb copy retains only in-frame clones and omits some. The data hold a few hundred thousand clones, with over 75% observed a single time. Sequences were obtained from peripheral blood. Receptors originate from a man aged 50-60 years with COVID-19, enrolled during active disease.

This clone was observed a few times. The chain carries TRBV10-3 and TRBJ2-5, with D possibly TRBD2 on 6 matching bases. Trimming shortened V by 5 bases and J by 5 bases, and 12 bases separated the two germline ends. The germline V gene encodes CDR1 ENHRY and CDR2 SYGVKD. The length of the CDR3 is 13 residues. CDR3 amino acids: CAISFGGGETQYF. CDR3 sequence (DNA): TGTGCCATCAGTTTCGGGGGAGGCGAGACCCAGTACTTC.

The J gene is TRBJ1-3, the V gene TRBV5-1, with 8 bases identical to TRBD1. V shed 4 bases, J shed 0 bases, and the junction held 15 bases outside the gene matches. CDR1 and CDR2 (germline): SGHRS, YFSETQ. This CDR3 region has 19 residues. The CDR3 reads CASSLTGVIAIPSGNTIYF. The CDR3 coding sequence is TGCGCCAGCAGCCTGACAGGGGTCATCGCGATCCCCTCTGGAAACACCATATATTTT.

The rearrangement uses TRBV27 and TRBJ2-1, with D possibly TRBD1 on 8 matching bases. V lost 5 bases and J 2 bases, leaving 28 bases between the germline ends. The CDR3 has 20 amino acids. Per the germline V gene, CDR1 is MNHEY and CDR2 is SMNVEV (reference sequence). CDR3 DNA: TGTGCCAGCAGTCCATCACAGGGGGGGCTCCCAGGGTTAACCTACAATGAGCAGTTCTTC. Amino acid sequence: CASSPSQGGLPGLTYNEQFF.

A remark on this clone: Additional DNA sequences in this sample encode the identical CDR3. This chain links TRBV27 with TRBJ1-5; D perhaps matches TRBD1 (5 bases). This CDR3 has 13 amino acids. Germline CDR1 is MNHEY and CDR2 is SMNVEV (reference sequence). With 6 bases removed from V and 3 bases from J, the gap between germline ends came to 9 bases. Here the CDR3 DNA reads TGTGCCAGCAGGGGGACTTTCAATCAGCCCCAGCATTTT. Translating gives CASRGTFNQPQHF.

The genes are TRBV18 and TRBJ1-6, with TRBD1 as a possible D gene (6 bases). This CDR3 region has 15 residues. V was pared by 2 bases and J by 9 bases, with 14 bases between. Germline CDR1 KGHSH, CDR2 LQKENI. The CDR3 is CASSPIGKQGSPLHF. CDR3 nucleotide sequence: TGTGCCAGCTCACCAATCGGCAAACAGGGTTCACCCCTCCACTTT.

The V call is TRBV6-5, the J call TRBJ1-1; 7 bases align to TRBD1. The length of the CDR3 is 14 residues. The V and J ends lost 6 bases and 3 bases, in that order; junction bases with no gene match: 7. Germline V CDR1 and CDR2: MNHEY, SVGAGI. In nucleotides, the CDR3 is TGTGCCAGCAGCGTGGGACAGTCTCACACTGAAGCTTTCTTT. It specifies CASSVGQSHTEAFF.

The chain joins TRBV4-3 to TRBJ2-3, with a weak D call TRBD1 (5 bases). V was pared by 5 bases and J by 0 bases, with 18 bases between. The CDR3 has 17 residues. Per the germline V gene, CDR1 is LGHNA and CDR2 is YSLEER. Here the CDR3 reads CASSSHSFRESTDTQYF. For the CDR3, the DNA is TGCGCCAGCAGCTCGCATTCTTTCAGGGAAAGCACAGATACGCAGTATTTT.

In DNA, the CDR3 is TGTGCCAGCAGCTTAGATGGGGAGGATAACTATGGCTACACCTTC. Translation gives CASSLDGEDNYGYTF. The chain is built from TRBV7-7 and TRBJ1-2; no clear D. Looked up from germline, CDR1 is SSHAT and CDR2 is FNYEAQ (reference sequence). Deletions cut 1 base from V and 1 base from J, with 10 bases between. The CDR3 covers 15 residues.

J is TRBJ2-1 and V is TRBV5-1; TRBD2 matches at 14 bases. The CDR3 runs to 17 residues. In germline, CDR1 is SGHRS, CDR2 YFSETQ. The trim removed 3 bases at V and 6 bases at J, leaving 8 bases unmatched. CDR3 DNA sequence: TGCGCCAGCAGCTCCGGGACTAGCGGGAGAATCGGCAATGAGCAGTTCTTC. As protein: CASSSGTSGRIGNEQFF.

The CDR3 loop reads CASSPAPAGSEQFF. CDR3 nucleotide sequence: TGTGCCAGCAGCCCCGCGCCGGCAGGTAGTGAGCAGTTCTTC. J is TRBJ2-1 and V is TRBV7-6; D is unresolved. The ends were cut back, 5 bases at V and 9 bases at J, with 17 bases in the middle. The CDR3 has 14 residues. Germline V gene sequence: CDR1 SGHVS, CDR2 FNYEAQ.

The chain has TRBV10-3 and TRBJ1-5; D possibly corresponds to TRBD1 (5 bases). Germline CDR1 ENHRY, CDR2 SYGVKD. V lost 5 bases, J lost 7 bases, and 12 bases lay in between. The CDR3 extends over 13 amino acids. CDR3: CAISPDSSQPQHF. The CDR3 DNA reads as TGTGCCATCAGTCCAGACAGCTCACAGCCCCAGCATTTT.

This chain connects TRBV12-3 or TRBV12-4 to TRBJ1-2; D gene ambiguous. The CDR3 has 13 residues. Trimming shortened V by 1 base and J by 4 bases, and 7 bases separated the two germline ends. CDR3 sequence: CASSLVGRYGYTF. The DNA of the CDR3 is TGTGCCAGCAGTTTAGTGGGCCGCTATGGCTACACCTTC.

The genes are TRBV5-6 and TRBJ2-5; TRBD2 aligns across 7 bases. V shed 0 bases and J 7 bases; nucleotides not matched to a gene: 0. The CDR3 is 12 amino acids. CDR1 and CDR2 from the germline V gene are SGHDT and YYEEEE. The CDR3 reads CASSLERGTQYF. The DNA of the CDR3 is TGTGCCAGCAGCTTGGAGCGGGGGACCCAGTACTTC. Looking up the rest from reference TRBV5-6 and TRBJ2-5 gives the full variable domain: DAGVTQSPTHLIKTRGQQVTLRCSPKSGHDTVSWYQQALGQGPQFIFQYYEEEERQRGNFPDRFSGHQFPNYSSELNVNALLLGDSALYLCASSLERGTQYFGPGTRLLVL.

V and J are TRBV27 and TRBJ1-1; D possibly corresponds to TRBD1 (6 bases). CDR3 length: 13 residues. Germline V gene lookup returns CDR1 MNHEY and CDR2 SMNVEV (reference sequence). Trimming cost V 6 bases and J 0 bases, with 8 bases left between them. The CDR3 DNA follows: TGTGCCAGCAGAAGACAGGTGAACACTGAAGCTTTCTTT. Translating gives CASRRQVNTEAFF.

This chain joins TRBV3-1 (or the pseudogene TRBV3-2) and TRBJ2-6; weak D call: TRBD1 (6 bases). CDR3 length equals 18 residues. From germline, CDR1 is LGHDT and CDR2 YNNKEL (reference sequence). Trimming stripped 0 bases from V and 0 bases from J, with 12 bases between. The CDR3 sequence is CASSQDQGHHSGANVLTF. CDR3 nucleotides: TGTGCCAGCAGCCAAGATCAGGGACATCACTCTGGGGCCAACGTCCTGACTTTC.

The CDR3 sequence is CASISGGAPNTEAFF. The CDR3 DNA reads as TGTGCCAGCATTTCGGGAGGGGCCCCGAACACTGAAGCTTTCTTT. The chain couples TRBV28 to TRBJ1-1, with D tentatively TRBD1 (5 bases). The CDR3 has 15 residues. Germline-derived CDR1 and CDR2 are MDHEN and SYDVKM. V lost 7 bases and J lost 1, with 16 bases in between.

This chain links TRBV20-1 with TRBJ2-5; tentative D call: TRBD2 (5 bases). The V and J ends lost 7 bases and 4 bases respectively, with 10 bases between them. Germline V lookup: CDR1 DFQATT, CDR2 SNEGSKA (reference sequence). CDR3 length: 11 amino acids. The DNA for the CDR3 is TGCAGTGGAGGGCGGGTAGAGACCCAGTACTTC. This sequence encodes CSGGRVETQYF.

The gene calls are TRBV19 and TRBJ1-1; D is possibly TRBD1 (5 bases). The V gene's germline CDR1 is LNHDA and CDR2 SQIVND (reference sequence). The CDR3 covers 18 residues. Trimming left V 8 bases short and J 1 base short, with 26 bases between. CDR3 in DNA: TGTGCCAGTCACCATCTTCAGTCACAGGCTCCCCCGAACACTGAAGCTTTCTTT. Residues: CASHHLQSQAPPNTEAFF.

This clone appeared a single time. The chain couples TRBV11-2 to TRBJ2-2, with D maybe TRBD1 (5 bases). Germline CDR1 and CDR2: SGHAT and FQNNGV. The CDR3 sequence is 13 residues long. The V end was cut by 1 base, the J end by 9 bases, with 9 bases between. CDR3 sequence: CASSLVRVRELFF. For the CDR3, the DNA is TGTGCCAGCAGCTTAGTCAGGGTCCGGGAGCTGTTTTTT.

The chain carries TRBV12-3 or TRBV12-4 and TRBJ2-2, with unresolved D. V lost 8 bases, J lost 0 bases, and 7 bases lay in between. There are 13 residues in the CDR3. CDR3 amino acids: CASHHTNTGELFF. The DNA for the CDR3 is TGTGCCAGCCACCACACGAACACCGGGGAGCTGTTTTTT.

The chain recombines TRBV5-1 with TRBJ2-7, with 12 bases fitting TRBD2. Trimming cost V 2 bases and J 3 bases; bases outside gene matches: 3. The CDR3 consists of 15 residues. Germline V CDR1 and CDR2: SGHRS, YFSETQ. CDR3 sequence reads: CASSFRTSGNYEQYF. Written as DNA, the CDR3 is TGCGCCAGCAGCTTCCGGACTAGCGGGAACTACGAGCAGTACTTC.

The rearrangement uses TRBV9 and TRBJ1-1; a possible D gene is TRBD1 (6 bases). The V gene lost 0 bases and the J gene lost 4 bases, with 10 bases spanning the gap. The CDR3 is 14 residues long. Germline V gene data show CDR1 as SGDLS and CDR2 as YYNGEE. CDR3 DNA sequence: TGTGCCAGCAGCGTAGGGCTACAGGGCACTGAAGCTTTCTTT. This translates into CASSVGLQGTEAFF.

The chain has TRBV3-1 (or the pseudogene TRBV3-2) and TRBJ2-5; D possibly corresponds to TRBD2 (7 bases). The germline V and J ends were trimmed by 2 bases and 0 bases, with 13 bases remaining between them. The CDR3 loop spans 16 amino acids. Germline V lookup: CDR1 LGHDT, CDR2 YNNKEL (reference sequence). CDR3 nucleotides: TGTGCCAGCAGCCAAAGAGGGGGGGGTAACCAAGAGACCCAGTACTTC. Translated, it gives CASSQRGGGNQETQYF.

This sequence joins TRBV6-5 and TRBJ2-1; possibly TRBD2 for D (8 bases). Germline V CDR1 and CDR2: MNHEY, SVGAGI. Trimming shortened V by 6 bases and J by 7 bases, and 19 bases separated the two germline ends. The length of the CDR3 is 15 residues. This chain's CDR3 is CASSPQGTRRNEQFF. CDR3 in DNA: TGTGCCAGCAGCCCACAGGGGACTAGGAGGAATGAGCAGTTCTTC.

The gene calls are TRBV7-9 and TRBJ1-6; D might be TRBD1 (5 bases). Looked up from germline, CDR1 is SEHNR and CDR2 is FQNEAQ (reference sequence). The CDR3 contains 14 residues. The V gene lost 5 bases and the J gene lost 5 bases, with 10 bases spanning the gap. The CDR3 here is CASSRLGDNSPLHF. Written as DNA, the CDR3 is TGTGCCAGCAGCCGCTTAGGGGATAATTCACCCCTCCACTTT.

The DNA of the CDR3 is TGCGCCAGCAGCTTAAGAACAGGGCCATCCTCCTACGAGCAGTACTTC. Encoded protein: CASSLRTGPSSYEQYF. This sequence joins TRBV5-1 and TRBJ2-7, with a possible D match to TRBD1 (6 bases). The CDR3 covers 16 residues. V dropped 2 bases and J dropped 0 bases, with 15 bases sitting between them. CDR1 and CDR2 from the germline V gene are SGHRS and YFSETQ.

The V gene is TRBV19, the J gene TRBJ1-1, with 7 bases matching TRBD1. V dropped 2 bases and J dropped 7; count of bases not matched to a gene: 10. The CDR3 sequence is 15 residues long. Germline assignment: CDR1 LNHDA and CDR2 SQIVND (reference sequence). CDR3 residues: CASSIRTGDPNEAFF. The CDR3 DNA reads TGTGCCAGTAGTATACGGACAGGAGACCCAAATGAAGCTTTCTTT. Supplemented by reference TRBV19 and TRBJ1-1, the full variable domain reads DGGITQSPKYLFRKEGQNVTLSCEQNLNHDAMYWYRQDPGQGLRLIYYSQIVNDFQKGDIAEGYSVSREKKESFPLTVTSAQKNPTAFYLCASSIRTGDPNEAFFGQGTRLTVV.

The chain couples TRBV6-5 to TRBJ2-4; 8 nucleotides agree with TRBD1. With V trimmed by 9 bases and J by 0 bases, 7 bases remained unmatched. Germline-derived CDR1 and CDR2 are MNHEY and SVGAGI. The CDR3 is made up of 15 amino acids. The CDR3 DNA reads TGTGCCAGTACGACAGGGGACCTAGCCAAAAACATTCAGTACTTC. This translates into CASTTGDLAKNIQYF.

The CDR3 DNA follows: TGTGCCAGCAGCCCCCAAGCGGGGGGGTACACAGATACGCAGTATTTT. The encoded protein is CASSPQAGGYTDTQYF. V gene TRBV3-1 (or the pseudogene TRBV3-2) combines with J gene TRBJ2-3; 10 bases map to TRBD2. Germline V lookup: CDR1 LGHDT, CDR2 YNNKEL (reference sequence). V lost 4 bases and J lost 2; bases outside the gene matches: 6. The CDR3 totals 16 residues.